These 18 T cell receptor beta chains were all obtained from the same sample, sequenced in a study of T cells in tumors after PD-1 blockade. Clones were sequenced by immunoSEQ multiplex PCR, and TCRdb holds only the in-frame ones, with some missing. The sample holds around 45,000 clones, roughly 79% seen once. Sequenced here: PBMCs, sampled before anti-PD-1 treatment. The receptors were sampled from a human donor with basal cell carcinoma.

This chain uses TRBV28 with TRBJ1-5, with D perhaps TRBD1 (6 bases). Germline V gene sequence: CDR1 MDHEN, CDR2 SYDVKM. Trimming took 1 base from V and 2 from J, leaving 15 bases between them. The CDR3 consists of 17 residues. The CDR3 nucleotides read TGTGCCAGCAGTTTATTTGCGGGGGGCAGTGGCAATCAGCCCCAGCATTTT. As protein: CASSLFAGGSGNQPQHF.

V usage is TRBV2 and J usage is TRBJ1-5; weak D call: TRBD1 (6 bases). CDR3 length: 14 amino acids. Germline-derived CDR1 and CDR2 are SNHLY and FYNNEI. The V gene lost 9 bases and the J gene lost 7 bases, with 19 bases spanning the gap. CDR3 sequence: CASGRGGTNQPQHF. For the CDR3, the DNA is TGTGCCAGTGGACGGGGGGGCACCAACCAGCCCCAGCATTTT. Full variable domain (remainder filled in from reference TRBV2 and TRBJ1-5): EPEVTQTPSHQVTQMGQEVILRCVPISNHLYFYWYRQILGQKVEFLVSFYNNEISEKSEIFDDQFSVERPDGSNFTLKIRSTKLEDSAMYFCASGRGGTNQPQHFGDGTRLSIL.

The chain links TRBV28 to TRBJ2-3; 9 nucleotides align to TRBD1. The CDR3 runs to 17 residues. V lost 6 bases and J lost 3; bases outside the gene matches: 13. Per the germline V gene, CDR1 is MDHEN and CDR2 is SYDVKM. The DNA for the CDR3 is TGTGCCAGCAGCATAAGTAAGGGACAGGGTAGGACAGATACGCAGTATTTT. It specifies CASSISKGQGRTDTQYF.

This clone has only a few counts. The CDR3 coding sequence is TGTGCCAGCAGCAAGGGGACAGGGGACAATCAGCCCCAGCATTTT. This sequence encodes CASSKGTGDNQPQHF. The chain uses TRBV7-9 and TRBJ1-5; 10 nucleotides align to TRBD1. Germline V gene lookup returns CDR1 SEHNR and CDR2 FQNEAQ (reference sequence). This CDR3 spans 15 amino acids. Trimming removed 5 bases from V and 3 bases from J; junction bases left unmatched: 4. Looking up the rest from reference TRBV7-9 and TRBJ1-5 gives the full variable domain: DTGVSQNPRHKITKRGQNVTFRCDPISEHNRLYWYRQTLGQGPEFLTYFQNEAQLEKSRLLSDRFSAERPKGSFSTLEIQRTEQGDSAMYLCASSKGTGDNQPQHFGDGTRLSIL.

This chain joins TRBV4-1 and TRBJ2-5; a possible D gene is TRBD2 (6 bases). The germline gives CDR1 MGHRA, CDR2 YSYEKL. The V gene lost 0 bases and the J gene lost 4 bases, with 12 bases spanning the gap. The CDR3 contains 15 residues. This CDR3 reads CASSQDGAEGETQYF. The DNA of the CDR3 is TGCGCCAGCAGCCAAGATGGAGCGGAGGGAGAGACCCAGTACTTC.

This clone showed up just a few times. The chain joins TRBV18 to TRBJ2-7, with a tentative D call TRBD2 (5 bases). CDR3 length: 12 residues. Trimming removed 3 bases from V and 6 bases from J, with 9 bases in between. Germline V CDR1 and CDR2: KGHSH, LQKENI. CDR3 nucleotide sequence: TGTGCCAGCTCACCTGCTAGCCGCGAGCAGTACTTC. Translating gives CASSPASREQYF.

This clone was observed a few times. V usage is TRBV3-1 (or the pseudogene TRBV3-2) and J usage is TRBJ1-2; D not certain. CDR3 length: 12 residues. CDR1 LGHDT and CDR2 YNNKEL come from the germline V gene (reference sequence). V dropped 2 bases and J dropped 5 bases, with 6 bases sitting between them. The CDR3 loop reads CASSQQVYGYTF. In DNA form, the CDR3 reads TGTGCCAGCAGCCAACAGGTTTATGGCTACACCTTC.

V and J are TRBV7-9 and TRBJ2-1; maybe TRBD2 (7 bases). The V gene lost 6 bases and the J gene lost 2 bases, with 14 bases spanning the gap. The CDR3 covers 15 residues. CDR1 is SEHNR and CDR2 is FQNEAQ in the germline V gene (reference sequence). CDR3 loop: CASSVRGAPYNEQFF. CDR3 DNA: TGTGCCAGCAGTGTTCGGGGGGCCCCCTACAATGAGCAGTTCTTC.

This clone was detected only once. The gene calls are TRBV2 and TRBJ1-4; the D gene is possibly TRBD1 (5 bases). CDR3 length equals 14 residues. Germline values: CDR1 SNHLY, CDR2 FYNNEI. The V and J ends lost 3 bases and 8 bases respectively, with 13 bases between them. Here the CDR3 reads CASSEGGPREKLFF. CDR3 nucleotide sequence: TGTGCCAGCAGTGAGGGGGGTCCCAGAGAAAAACTGTTTTTT.

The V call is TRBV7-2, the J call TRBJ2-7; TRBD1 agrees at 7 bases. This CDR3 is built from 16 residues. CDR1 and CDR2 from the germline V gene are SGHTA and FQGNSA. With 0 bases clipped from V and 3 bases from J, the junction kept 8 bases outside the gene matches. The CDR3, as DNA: TGTGCCAGCAGCTTAGCCCTGGACAGGATCTTCTACGAGCAGTACTTC. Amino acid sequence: CASSLALDRIFYEQYF.

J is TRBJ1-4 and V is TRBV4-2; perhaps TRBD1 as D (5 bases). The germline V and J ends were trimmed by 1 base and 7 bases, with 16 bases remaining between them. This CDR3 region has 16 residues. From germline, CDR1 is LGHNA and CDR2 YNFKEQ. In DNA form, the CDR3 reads TGTGCCAGCAGCCAAGGGGGAGGGGCCGGGGGTGAAAAACTGTTTTTT. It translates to CASSQGGGAGGEKLFF.

DNA for the CDR3: TGTGCCAGTAGTATATTCGACAGGGACGAAGCTTTCTTT. Amino acid sequence: CASSIFDRDEAFF. This chain connects TRBV19 to TRBJ1-1; 7 nucleotides agree with TRBD1. The CDR3 length is 13 residues. CDR1 is LNHDA, CDR2 SQIVND, per germline (reference sequence). V lost 2 bases and J lost 8; bases outside the gene matches: 5. Together with reference TRBV19 and TRBJ1-1, the CDR3 gives the full variable domain: DGGITQSPKYLFRKEGQNVTLSCEQNLNHDAMYWYRQDPGQGLRLIYYSQIVNDFQKGDIAEGYSVSREKKESFPLTVTSAQKNPTAFYLCASSIFDRDEAFFGQGTRLTVV.

The CDR3 region has the DNA TGTGCCATCACGAGACTAGCGGGGCCGTCCTCCTACAATGAGCAGTTCTTC. Encoded protein: CAITRLAGPSSYNEQFF. This chain links TRBV10-3 with TRBJ2-1, with TRBD2 matching 11 bases. Germline loops: CDR1 ENHRY, CDR2 SYGVKD. V lost 7 bases and J lost 0; bases outside the gene matches: 8. The CDR3 runs to 17 residues.

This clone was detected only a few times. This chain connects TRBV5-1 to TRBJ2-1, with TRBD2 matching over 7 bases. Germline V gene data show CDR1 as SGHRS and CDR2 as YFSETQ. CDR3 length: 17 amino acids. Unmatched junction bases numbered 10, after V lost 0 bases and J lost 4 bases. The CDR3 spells CASSLALQRGAYNEQFF. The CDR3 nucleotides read TGCGCCAGCAGCTTGGCCCTACAGCGGGGAGCTTACAATGAGCAGTTCTTC.

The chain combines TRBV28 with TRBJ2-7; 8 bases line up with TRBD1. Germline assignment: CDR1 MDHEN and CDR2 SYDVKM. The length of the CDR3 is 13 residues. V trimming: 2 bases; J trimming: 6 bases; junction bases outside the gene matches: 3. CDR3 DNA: TGTGCCAGCAGTTTAGTACAGGGGGGCGAGCAGTACTTC. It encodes CASSLVQGGEQYF.

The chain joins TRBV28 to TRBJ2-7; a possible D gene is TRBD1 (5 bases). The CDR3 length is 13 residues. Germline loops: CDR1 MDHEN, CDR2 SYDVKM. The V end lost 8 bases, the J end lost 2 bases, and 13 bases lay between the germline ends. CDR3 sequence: CASWPGNTYEQYF. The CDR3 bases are TGTGCCAGCTGGCCAGGGAACACCTACGAGCAGTACTTC.

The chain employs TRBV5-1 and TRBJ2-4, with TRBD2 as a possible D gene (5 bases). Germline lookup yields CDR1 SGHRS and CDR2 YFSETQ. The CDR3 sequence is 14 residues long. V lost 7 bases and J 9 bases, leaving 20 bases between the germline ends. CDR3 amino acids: CASAVLGDSPIQYF. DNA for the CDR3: TGCGCCAGCGCTGTACTCGGGGATTCTCCCATTCAGTACTTC.

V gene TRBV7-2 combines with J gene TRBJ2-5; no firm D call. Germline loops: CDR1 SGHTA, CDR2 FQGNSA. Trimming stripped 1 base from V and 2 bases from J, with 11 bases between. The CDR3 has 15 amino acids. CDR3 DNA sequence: TGTGCCAGCAGCTTAGTTGTCTGGGAACAAGAGACCCAGTACTTC. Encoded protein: CASSLVVWEQETQYF.